The T cell receptor beta chain under discussion was sequenced for a study of blood T cell repertoires in COVID-19 (dated by TCRdb to 2019 to 2021). Background for the entire study: The collaborator samples originated in the United States, Italy and Spain and spanned the acute and convalescent phases of COVID-19. The prospective study material was composed of cDNA or gDNA derived from T cells, B-cell-depleted T cells, or PBMCs. Nearly every sample came with metadata listing a de-identified subject ID, COVID-19 status, age in years and sex. The repertoires were released in a freely available public database meant as a resource for research on the immune response to SARS-CoV-2. Subjects who had been exposed to COVID-19, were actively infected with it, or had recovered from it provided the deeply sampled blood TCRbeta repertoires that made up the dataset. Where available, HLA class I and class II types were obtained from metadata supplied by the sample provider rather than from assay-based typing. Samples were obtained from the ongoing ImmuneRACE study (first 160 participants) and from 1,000 to 1,500 subjects provided by 6 global collaborators. Results and caveats for the whole study, not just this receptor: Clinical and demographic metadata were provided uncurated, with the amount varying by source and participant.

Whole blood was collected in K2EDTA tubes by collaborating institutions according to the institutions' own protocols. For TCRbeta analysis, collaborators shipped samples as frozen whole blood, isolated PBMCs, or DNA extracted from either of those sample types. CDR3 length: 15 amino acids, cysteine to phenylalanine. The DNA shown is the 45-base CDR3, in frame from base 1. As encoded in the germline V gene, CDR1 is SGHRS while CDR2 is YFSETQ. V trim: 2 bases; J trim: 5 bases; unmatched bases: 9. TCRbeta CDR3 regions were amplified from genomic DNA by means of the immunoSEQ Assay, a bias-controlled multiplex PCR. Per the authors' processing: The number of nucleated cells in each sample was estimated from the amplification of reference gene primers within the assay. To quantify the absolute abundance of each unique TCRbeta CDR3 rearrangement, sequence reads were collapsed and filtered. For each sample, productive Simpson clonality was calculated by taking the square root of Simpson's diversity index across productive rearrangements. Sourced from immuneACCESS, this table was stored by TCRdb with only in-frame sequences that have V and J called. A share of the clones is absent; for the studies checked, an unresolved V gene accounts for under half, and the remainder has no known explanation. Clone size and the V and J calls come from that table; the DNA yielded D and trimming. The sample table lists around 140,000 clones, approximately 88% of them with a count of one. The top ten clonotypes cover roughly 30% of the sample.

In the case of this clone: The antigen it binds to is not known. No much larger clone is present one base from it, and per-base qualities are unavailable.

The TCR sequence derives from a human donor in a cohort sampled during active COVID-19. Sequencing was carried out using peripheral blood. The chain is made from TRBV5-1 and TRBJ2-7, with 8 middle bases fitting TRBD1. The CDR3 reads as follows: CASSFGGQGYNEQYF. In nucleotide form, the sequence is TGCGCCAGCAGCTTTGGCGGACAGGGATACAACGAGCAGTACTTC.